The 26 T cell receptor beta chains listed next were all sequenced from one sample in a study of blood T cell repertoires in COVID-19. This table comes from immunoSEQ multiplex PCR, and its TCRdb copy is limited to in-frame clones, with some not included. The sample records some 270,000 clones, approximately 89% being singletons. The sample was peripheral blood. All receptors come from a woman aged 60 to 75 who had recovered from COVID-19.

V and J are TRBV3-1 (or the pseudogene TRBV3-2) and TRBJ1-2, with a weak D call TRBD1 (5 bases). This CDR3 spans 15 amino acids. The germline V gene has CDR1 LGHDT and CDR2 YNNKEL (reference sequence). Trimming pared 4 bases from V and 4 bases from J, leaving 16 bases between. In DNA form, the CDR3 reads TGTGCCAGCAGCCCGATGTACGAGCAGGGCTATGGCTACACCTTC. Its translation is CASSPMYEQGYGYTF.

The chain employs TRBV7-6 and TRBJ2-3; 7 bases match TRBD2. The CDR3 runs to 15 residues. V trimming: 1 base; J trimming: 7 bases; junction bases outside the gene matches: 8. Germline V gives CDR1 SGHVS, CDR2 FNYEAQ. CDR3 region: CASSLGLANGYTQYF. DNA for the CDR3: TGTGCCAGCAGCTTAGGACTAGCTAACGGTTATACGCAGTATTTT.

This rearrangement joins TRBV6-5 to TRBJ1-2, with unresolved D. From germline, CDR1 is MNHEY and CDR2 SVGAGI. The CDR3 extends over 15 amino acids. V lost 0 bases and J 1 base, leaving 9 bases between the germline ends. For the CDR3, the DNA is TGTGCCAGCAGTTACTCGACAAGCCTTAACTATGGCTACACCTTC. Translation: CASSYSTSLNYGYTF.

The chain combines TRBV7-8 with TRBJ2-7; D is perhaps TRBD2 (5 bases). The CDR3 has 16 amino acids. V lost 0 bases, J lost 0 bases, and 12 bases lay in between. Looked up from germline, CDR1 is SGHVS and CDR2 is FQNEAQ. The CDR3 region is CASSLALSGVSYEQYF. CDR3 DNA: TGTGCCAGCAGCTTAGCGCTAAGCGGTGTCTCCTACGAGCAGTACTTC.

The chain is built from TRBV11-2 and TRBJ1-1, with 7 bases that match TRBD1. CDR3 length equals 14 residues. V shed 11 bases, J shed 6 bases, and the junction held 15 bases outside the gene matches. Germline values: CDR1 SGHAT, CDR2 FQNNGV. CDR3 sequence: CASRAGNRGPEAFF. The DNA for the CDR3 is TGTGCCTCCAGGGCGGGTAACAGGGGACCTGAAGCTTTCTTT.

The V and J genes are TRBV5-1 and TRBJ1-1, with 12 positions matching TRBD1. This CDR3 spans 16 amino acids. Germline CDR1 reads SGHRS; CDR2 reads YFSETQ. With 5 bases clipped from V and 5 bases from J, the junction kept 10 bases outside the gene matches. The CDR3 loop reads CASSPGQGAIRTEAFF. DNA of the CDR3: TGCGCCAGCAGTCCGGGACAGGGGGCGATTAGGACTGAAGCTTTCTTT. The full variable domain, completed using reference TRBV5-1 and TRBJ1-1, is KAGVTQTPRYLIKTRGQQVTLSCSPISGHRSVSWYQQTPGQGLQFLFEYFSETQRNKGNFPGRFSGRQFSNSRSEMNVSTLELGDSALYLCASSPGQGAIRTEAFFGQGTRLTVV.

CDR3: CASSLPGGYRQPQHF. The CDR3 DNA reads as TGTGCCAGCAGTTTACCAGGGGGATATAGGCAGCCCCAGCATTTT. The rearrangement uses TRBV6-2 or TRBV6-3 and TRBJ1-5; 7 bases align to TRBD1. The V and J ends lost 4 bases and 7 bases, in that order; junction bases with no gene match: 10. Per the germline V gene, CDR1 is MNHEY and CDR2 is SVGEGT. The CDR3 has 15 residues.

The CDR3 coding sequence is TGTGCCAGCAGCCTTGGGCCATACTCCTACGAGCAGTACTTC. Amino acid sequence: CASSLGPYSYEQYF. The rearrangement links TRBV3-1 (or the pseudogene TRBV3-2) to TRBJ2-7, with D uncertain. The V gene's germline CDR1 is LGHDT and CDR2 YNNKEL (reference sequence). Trimming left V 4 bases short and J 0 bases short, with 10 bases between. The CDR3 spans 14 residues.

The chain has TRBV29-1 and TRBJ1-1; the D gene is possibly TRBD1 (5 bases). V lost 6 bases to trimming and J lost 4 bases, with 15 bases between them. Germline V lookup: CDR1 SQVTM, CDR2 ANQGSEA. The CDR3 spans 13 residues. The CDR3 DNA follows: TGCAGCGTGGGAGGGGCCTGGGCCACTGAAGCTTTCTTT. Amino acids: CSVGGAWATEAFF.

The chain joins TRBV12-5 to TRBJ2-2; 12 positions agree with TRBD1. CDR3 length: 16 residues. The germline V gene encodes CDR1 LGHNT and CDR2 FRNRAP. Trimming removed 2 bases from V and 6 bases from J; junction bases left unmatched: 4. CDR3 sequence reads: CASGLRDRGLPGELFF. The CDR3 DNA reads TGTGCTAGTGGTTTGAGGGACAGGGGGCTTCCCGGGGAGCTGTTTTTT.

The V gene is TRBV5-5, the J gene TRBJ2-1; 9 positions match TRBD1. Unmatched junction bases numbered 4, after V lost 3 bases and J lost 3 bases. CDR3 length equals 15 residues. Germline-derived CDR1 and CDR2 are SGHKS and YYEKEE (reference sequence). The CDR3 DNA reads TGTGCCAGCAGCTGGGGACAGGGTGTCTACAATGAGCAGTTCTTC. It encodes CASSWGQGVYNEQFF.

The chain employs TRBV2 and TRBJ1-5; D remains unclear. Germline values: CDR1 SNHLY, CDR2 FYNNEI. The CDR3 is 12 amino acids. Trimming shortened V by 8 bases and J by 9 bases, and 14 bases separated the two germline ends. CDR3 sequence (DNA): TGTGCCAGCGGGGTAACAGCGGGGCCCCAGCATTTT. Protein: CASGVTAGPQHF.

This clone has only a few counts. The chain uses TRBV5-1 and TRBJ1-2; 10 bases are shared with TRBD1. The CDR3 contains 14 residues. The J segment lost 8 bases and the V segment lost 5 bases, leaving 9 bases of the junction unmatched. Germline values: CDR1 SGHRS, CDR2 YFSETQ. CDR3 in DNA: TGCGCCAGCAGACCGGACAGGGGGTCCCCAGGCTACACCTTC. This codes for CASRPDRGSPGYTF.

V and J are TRBV6-5 and TRBJ2-1; maybe TRBD2 (5 bases). This CDR3 is built from 12 residues. CDR1 and CDR2 from the germline V gene are MNHEY and SVGAGI. Trimming removed 4 bases from V and 7 bases from J, with 8 bases in between. CDR3 residues: CASSSGLNEQFF. In DNA, the CDR3 is TGTGCCAGCAGTTCGGGGTTGAATGAGCAGTTCTTC.

The chain uses TRBV28 and TRBJ2-7, with 9 bases fitting TRBD1. V gave up 10 bases and J gave up 5 bases; unmatched junction bases: 9. This CDR3 region has 13 residues. The germline V gene encodes CDR1 MDHEN and CDR2 SYDVKM. The CDR3 coding sequence is TGTGCCACCCGTGAAACAGGGGGCCACGAGCAGTACTTC. It translates to CATRETGGHEQYF.

The J gene is TRBJ2-7, the V gene TRBV7-9, with D possibly being TRBD2 (6 bases). Per the germline V gene, CDR1 is SEHNR and CDR2 is FQNEAQ (reference sequence). The CDR3 is 13 residues long. V was trimmed by 3 bases and J by 7 bases, leaving 13 bases between them. This chain's CDR3 is CASSLVPGREQYF. CDR3 nucleotide sequence: TGTGCCAGCAGCTTGGTACCAGGGAGGGAGCAGTACTTC.

The chain links TRBV5-6 to TRBJ2-5, with 7 nucleotides matching TRBD1. Per the germline V gene, CDR1 is SGHDT and CDR2 is YYEEEE. The trim removed 2 bases at V and 2 bases at J, leaving 6 bases unmatched. The CDR3 has 15 residues. CDR3 sequence: CASSFPTGQQETQYF. The CDR3 nucleotides read TGTGCCAGCAGCTTCCCGACAGGGCAACAAGAGACCCAGTACTTC. Full variable domain (remainder filled in from reference TRBV5-6 and TRBJ2-5): DAGVTQSPTHLIKTRGQQVTLRCSPKSGHDTVSWYQQALGQGPQFIFQYYEEEERQRGNFPDRFSGHQFPNYSSELNVNALLLGDSALYLCASSFPTGQQETQYFGPGTRLLVL.

The chain is built from TRBV6-1 and TRBJ1-4; D possibly corresponds to TRBD1 (6 bases). CDR1 and CDR2 (germline): MNHNS, SASEGT. The CDR3 consists of 13 residues. Trimming stripped 1 base from V and 10 bases from J, with 10 bases between. CDR3 sequence (DNA): TGTGCCAGCAGTGAAGAAGACAGGAGAAAACTGTTTTTT. Translation: CASSEEDRRKLFF.

The V and J genes are TRBV14 and TRBJ2-2; TRBD1 matches 9 bases. The CDR3 extends over 15 amino acids. The germline V gene has CDR1 SGHDN and CDR2 FVKESK. The junction had 7 bases not matched to a gene; V was cut back by 4 bases and J by 7 bases. The CDR3 sequence is CASSRGQGRFGELFF. The CDR3, as DNA: TGTGCCAGCAGCCGGGGACAGGGTCGGTTCGGGGAGCTGTTTTTT.

This clone turned up a few times. The chain is built from TRBV7-2 and TRBJ1-4; the match to TRBD1 covers 8 bases. The germline CDR1 and CDR2 sequences are SGHTA and FQGNSA. The CDR3 totals 13 residues. V lost 1 base and J lost 10; bases outside the gene matches: 2. In DNA form, the CDR3 reads TGTGCCAGCAGCTTAGAGACAGGGGTAAAACTGTTTTTT. Translated: CASSLETGVKLFF. The whole variable domain, filled in from reference TRBV7-2 and TRBJ1-4, reads GAGVSQSPSNKVTEKGKDVELRCDPISGHTALYWYRQSLGQGLEFLIYFQGNSAPDKSGLPSDRFSAERTGGSVSTLTIQRTQQEDSAVYLCASSLETGVKLFFGSGTQLSVL.

The chain is built from TRBV11-2 and TRBJ1-6, with 8 bases that match TRBD1. There are 18 residues in the CDR3. J lost 0 bases, V lost 4 bases, and 8 bases had no gene match. CDR1 SGHAT and CDR2 FQNNGV come from the germline V gene. The DNA for the CDR3 is TGTGCCAGCAGCTCACGCCGACAGGGGAGCTCCTATAATTCACCCCTCCACTTT. Translating gives CASSSRRQGSSYNSPLHF.

The table lists this clone with many counts. V and J are TRBV25-1 and TRBJ1-4; D is possibly TRBD1 (6 bases). Trimming took off 6 bases at V and 4 bases at J, with 12 bases between the two ends. The length of the CDR3 is 14 residues. Germline CDR1 MGHDK, CDR2 SYGVNS. The CDR3 nucleotides read TGTGCCAGCAGCTTAGACAGGATTAATGAAAAACTGTTTTTT. Amino acids: CASSLDRINEKLFF.

The chain's CDR3 is CASSSGQGPYSYNSPLHF. For the CDR3, the DNA is TGTGCCAGCAGCTCTGGACAGGGGCCCTACTCCTATAATTCACCCCTCCACTTT. V and J are TRBV28 and TRBJ1-6; 9 nucleotides match TRBD1. Germline CDR1 and CDR2: MDHEN and SYDVKM. The length of the CDR3 is 18 residues. V lost 6 bases and J lost 0; bases outside the gene matches: 9.

The chain carries TRBV28 and TRBJ1-6, with D tentatively TRBD1 (5 bases). CDR3 length equals 14 residues. The V end was cut by 3 bases, the J end by 13 bases, with 16 bases between. Germline-derived CDR1 and CDR2 are MDHEN and SYDVKM. CDR3 region: CASSFAGQGRPLHF. CDR3 nucleotides: TGTGCCAGCAGTTTTGCGGGGCAGGGACGGCCCCTCCACTTT. The entire variable domain, with the rest obtained from reference TRBV28 and TRBJ1-6, is as follows: DVKVTQSSRYLVKRTGEKVFLECVQDMDHENMFWYRQDPGLGLRLIYFSYDVKMKEKGDIPEGYSVSREKKERFSLILESASTNQTSMYLCASSFAGQGRPLHFGNGTRLTVT.

CDR3 sequence (DNA): TGCGCCAGCAGCCAAGAACGTGGAAATAGCGGGGACCAAGAGACCCAGTACTTC. Protein: CASSQERGNSGDQETQYF. The V gene is TRBV4-1, the J gene TRBJ2-5; 8 bases fit TRBD2. V was clipped by 0 bases and J by 0 bases; unmatched bases: 9. The CDR3 has 18 amino acids. Germline V gene lookup returns CDR1 MGHRA and CDR2 YSYEKL.

The V gene is TRBV7-2, the J gene TRBJ2-3, with 7 nucleotides matching TRBD1. Germline V lookup: CDR1 SGHTA, CDR2 FQGNSA. The CDR3 consists of 14 residues. V lost 2 bases, J lost 4 bases, and 3 bases stayed unmatched. The CDR3 nucleotides are TGTGCCAGCAGCTTATCACAGGGGCCAGATACGCAGTATTTT. Protein product: CASSLSQGPDTQYF.